A single sample is the source of the 9 T cell receptor beta chains below, sequenced in a study of long-term antiretroviral therapy in people with HIV. The run of the v3.0 immunoSEQ assay was at survey level. The assay was immunoSEQ multiplex PCR, and TCRdb's table has in-frame clones only and misses some. Here the sample spans about 22,000 clones, roughly 78% being singletons. Sample: unsorted PBMCs, taken 4.1 years after starting antiretroviral therapy. Receptors originate from a woman between 40 and 55 years old with HIV.

The gene calls are TRBV6-9 and TRBJ1-3; D is unclear. Trimming cost V 0 bases and J 0 bases, with 21 bases left between them. CDR3 length equals 20 residues. Germline V lookup: CDR1 MNHGY, CDR2 SVAAGI. CDR3 in amino acids: CASSYSLSSDGRNSGNTIYF. In DNA form, the CDR3 reads TGTGCCAGCAGTTATTCTTTGTCGAGTGACGGACGCAACTCTGGAAACACCATATATTTT.

The chain carries TRBV5-1 and TRBJ1-4, with D perhaps matching TRBD1 (5 bases). The ends were cut back, 4 bases at V and 0 bases at J, with 25 bases in the middle. The germline V gene encodes CDR1 SGHRS and CDR2 YFSETQ. CDR3 length: 20 amino acids. CDR3 in DNA: TGCGCCAGCAGCCTAACCGGGACCCGCGGCGATCCCGCAACTAATGAAAAACTGTTTTTT. Translating gives CASSLTGTRGDPATNEKLFF.

This sequence joins TRBV6-1 and TRBJ2-3; no clear D. V lost 2 bases and J 3 bases, leaving 9 bases between the germline ends. The length of the CDR3 is 14 residues. Germline V gene data show CDR1 as MNHNS and CDR2 as SASEGT. The CDR3 sequence: CASSESAATDTQYF. DNA for the CDR3: TGTGCCAGCAGTGAAAGCGCAGCTACAGATACGCAGTATTTT.

The chain joins TRBV5-5 to TRBJ1-5; the D is unclear. From germline, CDR1 is SGHKS and CDR2 YYEKEE (reference sequence). The germline V and J ends were trimmed by 5 bases and 7 bases, with 16 bases remaining between them. This CDR3 spans 14 amino acids. This CDR3 reads CASSPGLGEQPQHF. The DNA of the CDR3 is TGTGCCAGCAGTCCGGGCCTCGGTGAGCAGCCCCAGCATTTT.

The chain combines TRBV27 with TRBJ2-1; 13 bases match TRBD2. J gave up 8 bases and V 5 bases, and 12 bases lay outside the gene matches. Germline V lookup: CDR1 MNHEY, CDR2 SMNVEV (reference sequence). This CDR3 contains 17 residues. The DNA for the CDR3 is TGTGCCAGCAGTGTCGGGACTAGCGGGAATTACTGGGATGAGCAGTTCTTC. Translated, it gives CASSVGTSGNYWDEQFF.

The chain is built from TRBV5-4 and TRBJ2-7; D perhaps matches TRBD1 (6 bases). The V end lost 4 bases, the J end lost 5 bases, and 16 bases lay between the germline ends. The CDR3 contains 14 residues. Germline assignment: CDR1 SGHNT and CDR2 YYREEE (reference sequence). The CDR3 spells CASSATGLTHEQYF. CDR3 nucleotide sequence: TGTGCCAGCAGCGCGACAGGTCTCACCCACGAGCAGTACTTC.

CDR3 protein: CASSSLTVEAFF. The CDR3 DNA sequence: TGTGCCAGCAGCTCCTTGACGGTTGAAGCTTTCTTT. The gene calls are TRBV7-9 and TRBJ1-1; no firm D call. Germline CDR1 and CDR2: SEHNR and FQNEAQ (reference sequence). The CDR3 has 12 amino acids. Trimming took off 4 bases at V and 7 bases at J, with 10 bases between the two ends.

The J gene is TRBJ2-7, the V gene TRBV7-8, with 7 bases identical to TRBD2. The length of the CDR3 is 13 residues. Germline V lookup: CDR1 SGHVS, CDR2 FQNEAQ. Germline trimming cut 3 bases from V and 6 bases from J; bases unmatched to any gene: 5. The CDR3 loop is CASSFAGDGEQYF. CDR3 bases: TGTGCCAGCAGCTTTGCGGGAGACGGCGAGCAGTACTTC. Complete variable domain (other parts from reference TRBV7-8 and TRBJ2-7): GAGVSQSPRYKVAKRGQDVALRCDPISGHVSLFWYQQALGQGPEFLTYFQNEAQLDKSGLPSDRFFAERPEGSVSTLKIQRTQQEDSAVYLCASSFAGDGEQYFGPGTRLTVT.

This chain uses TRBV27 with TRBJ1-1; D not resolved. The V end was cut by 5 bases, the J end by 10 bases, with 17 bases between. Germline CDR1 is MNHEY and CDR2 is SMNVEV (reference sequence). CDR3 length: 13 residues. The CDR3 nucleotides read TGTGCCAGCAGTGTACAAAAATCCGGACCAGCTTTCTTT. Translating it yields CASSVQKSGPAFF.